The rows below give T cell receptor beta chains drawn from one sample of a study of blood T cell repertoires in COVID-19. Method: immunoSEQ multiplex PCR; TCRdb's copy keeps in-frame clones and lacks some. The table includes approximately 180,000 clones, roughly nine tenths detected once. Source material: PBMCs or T cells enriched from blood (not recorded which). The receptors derive from a woman in her 40s with acute COVID-19. CDR3s include the opening cysteine and the closing phenylalanine or tryptophan. The order of the fields is clone size, V gene, J gene, CDR3 protein. Expanded clones get a size class; other rows say once, few or many, or leave the size out.

once	TRBV7-8	TRBJ2-7	CASSLAGQGAYEQYF
NA	TRBV7-3	TRBJ2-1	CASSSSSGNEQFF
NA	TRBV29-1	TRBJ2-7	CSVGRVRTASYEQYF
NA	TRBV2	TRBJ2-1	CASGQTSGLNEQFF
NA	TRBV7-2	TRBJ2-5	CASSPVLAGGPRETQYF
NA	TRBV6-5	TRBJ1-6	CASSYSRGQSRSPLHF
once	TRBV7-3	TRBJ2-3	CASSSRSGGDRNTQYF
NA	TRBV29-1	TRBJ1-2	CSVDRGGYSYGYTF
NA	TRBV5-1	TRBJ2-7	CASSLDPGVVQYF
NA	TRBV3-1/TRBV3-2	TRBJ1-2	CASSPRQVTHGYTF
NA	TRBV6-5	TRBJ2-5	CASEDRGGGTQYF
NA	TRBV12-3/TRBV12-4	TRBJ1-4	CASRQGADEKLFF
NA	TRBV5-1	TRBJ2-5	CASSLGAGGPQETQYF
NA	TRBV6-2/TRBV6-3	TRBJ2-7	CASSPSSHTYEQYF
NA	TRBV4-3	TRBJ2-2	CASSQTSGRFANTGELFF
NA	TRBV28	TRBJ2-5	CASTLSGGAVETQYF
NA	TRBV6-5	TRBJ1-2	CASSYDRGRRYGYTF
NA	TRBV11-2	TRBJ2-3	CASSLFLTSGGLSTDTQYF
few	TRBV9	TRBJ2-2	CASSVLERRSTGELFF
once	TRBV25-1	TRBJ1-3	CASKETASGNTIYF
NA	TRBV7-9	TRBJ1-2	CASSPETAAYGYTF
NA	TRBV13	TRBJ2-6	CASSLGTARRANVLTF
once	TRBV5-6	TRBJ2-7	CASSPMTALYEQYF
NA	TRBV7-3	TRBJ2-1	CASSPTSGSSYNEQFF
once	TRBV18	TRBJ1-3	CASSPRRQGGGTIYF
few	TRBV27	TRBJ1-2	CASSPTGRNYGYTF
NA	TRBV11-2	TRBJ2-5	CASSPDRQTQYF
NA	TRBV6-5	TRBJ2-1	CASSYSGTSDHNEQFF
NA	TRBV24-1	TRBJ2-7	CATSDVNYEQYF
NA	TRBV12-5	TRBJ2-1	CASGAIAAGEQFF
NA	TRBV13	TRBJ2-3	CASSSGVRGTDTQYF
once	TRBV5-6	TRBJ2-7	CASSAIAGPPYEQYF
NA	TRBV27	TRBJ2-2	CASSPRRTGELFF
NA	TRBV10-1	TRBJ1-4	CASSEGGHHEKLFF
NA	TRBV18	TRBJ2-1	CASSPGGIEQFF
NA	TRBV11-2	TRBJ2-3	CASSLIQGKGTDTQYF
NA	TRBV6-1	TRBJ1-4	CASSETGRGEKLFF
NA	TRBV5-1	TRBJ2-7	CASSLDTSGNLFYEQYF
NA	TRBV7-9	TRBJ1-4	CASSFSENEKLFF
NA	TRBV5-1	TRBJ1-5	CASSLDGNDYSNQPQHF
NA	TRBV28	TRBJ2-5	CASSSGAGGPGETQYF